This is a list of T cell receptor beta chains from one sample in a study of human T cells and chemical hapten exposure. MiXCR, applied by TCRdb to the RACE reads, yields one record per CDR3 protein. Of 89,000 or so distinct CDR3 sequences listed, 8.5% were seen once; the top ten hold 2% to 3%. The source material was whole blood, sampled in connection with sensitization to the hapten diphenylcyclopropenone (DPC). Every receptor here comes from a middle-aged man with alopecia areata. Some clones in this sample may be carry-over from other donors' samples. CDR3s include the opening cysteine and the closing phenylalanine or tryptophan. The D gene is left open where the match is weak.

>.|TRBV6-2/TRBV6-3
CASSYHSFPEAFF
>TRBD1|TRBV19
CASSTPGTGGHQPQHF
>TRBD1|TRBV7-9
CASSLQGDWTDTQYF
>.|TRBV7-9
CASSRGMGNEQFF
>.|TRBV6-6
CASSRDPYGYTF
>TRBD1|TRBV29-1
CSGLDTGGAETQYF
>.|TRBV6-5
CASSSPARGRYEQYF
>TRBD1|TRBV7-9
CASSSGTGGVYGYTF
>.|TRBV12-3/TRBV12-4
CASRPQGTTEAFF
>.|TRBV9
CASSQSGVNTEAFF
>.|TRBV29-1
CSVSTVNTEAFF
>.|TRBV18
CASSSWDTEAFF
>.|TRBV29-1
CSVYGGRQETQYF
>.|TRBV28
CASSARGAGTDTQYF
>TRBD2|TRBV7-8
CASSLARLAGAQETQYF
>TRBD1|TRBV28
CASSASGGLGNTIYF
>TRBD2|TRBV6-5
CDSKASGSEENQYF